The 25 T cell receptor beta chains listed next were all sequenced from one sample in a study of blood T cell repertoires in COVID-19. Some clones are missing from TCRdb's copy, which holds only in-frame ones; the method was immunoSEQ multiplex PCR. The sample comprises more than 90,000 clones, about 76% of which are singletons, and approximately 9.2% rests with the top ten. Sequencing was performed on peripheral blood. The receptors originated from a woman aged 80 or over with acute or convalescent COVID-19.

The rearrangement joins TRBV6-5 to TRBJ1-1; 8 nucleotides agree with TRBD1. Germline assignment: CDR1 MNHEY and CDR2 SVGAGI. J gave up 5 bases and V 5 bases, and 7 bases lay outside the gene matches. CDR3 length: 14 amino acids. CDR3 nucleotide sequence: TGTGCCAGCAGTCTCCGACAGGGGCGGACTGAAGCTTTCTTT. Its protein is CASSLRQGRTEAFF.

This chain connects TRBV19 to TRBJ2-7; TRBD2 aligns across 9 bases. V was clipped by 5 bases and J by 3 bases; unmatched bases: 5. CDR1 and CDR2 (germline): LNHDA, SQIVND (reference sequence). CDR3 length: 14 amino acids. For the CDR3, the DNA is TGTGCCAGTAGTCTATCTAGCGGGGACTACGAGCAGTACTTC. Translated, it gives CASSLSSGDYEQYF. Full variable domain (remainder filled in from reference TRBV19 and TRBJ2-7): DGGITQSPKYLFRKEGQNVTLSCEQNLNHDAMYWYRQDPGQGLRLIYYSQIVNDFQKGDIAEGYSVSREKKESFPLTVTSAQKNPTAFYLCASSLSSGDYEQYFGPGTRLTVT.

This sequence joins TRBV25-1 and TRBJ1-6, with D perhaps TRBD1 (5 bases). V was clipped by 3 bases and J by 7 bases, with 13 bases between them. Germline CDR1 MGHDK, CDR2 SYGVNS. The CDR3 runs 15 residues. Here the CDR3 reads CASSESGRVNSPLHF. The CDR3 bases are TGTGCCAGCAGTGAGTCGGGCAGGGTGAATTCACCCCTCCACTTT.

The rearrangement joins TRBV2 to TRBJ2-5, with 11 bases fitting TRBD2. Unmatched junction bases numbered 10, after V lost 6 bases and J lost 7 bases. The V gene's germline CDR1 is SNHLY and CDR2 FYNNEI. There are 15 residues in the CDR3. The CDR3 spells CASRYTTSGALTQYF. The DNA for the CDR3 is TGTGCCAGCAGATATACGACTAGCGGGGCCCTGACCCAGTACTTC.

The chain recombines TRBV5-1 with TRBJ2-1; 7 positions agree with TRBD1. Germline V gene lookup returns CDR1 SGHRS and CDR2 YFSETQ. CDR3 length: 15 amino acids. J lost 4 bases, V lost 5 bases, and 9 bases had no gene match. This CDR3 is CASRGRGGSYNEQFF. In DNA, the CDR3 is TGCGCCAGCAGGGGTAGAGGGGGCTCGTACAATGAGCAGTTCTTC. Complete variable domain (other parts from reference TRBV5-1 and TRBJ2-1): KAGVTQTPRYLIKTRGQQVTLSCSPISGHRSVSWYQQTPGQGLQFLFEYFSETQRNKGNFPGRFSGRQFSNSRSEMNVSTLELGDSALYLCASRGRGGSYNEQFFGPGTRLTVL.

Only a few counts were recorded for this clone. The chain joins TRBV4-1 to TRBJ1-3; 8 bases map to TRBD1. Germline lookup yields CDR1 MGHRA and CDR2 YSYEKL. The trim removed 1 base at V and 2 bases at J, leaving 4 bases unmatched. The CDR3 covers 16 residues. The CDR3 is CASSQGQGSAGNTIYF. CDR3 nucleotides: TGCGCCAGCAGCCAAGGACAGGGGAGCGCTGGAAACACCATATATTTT.

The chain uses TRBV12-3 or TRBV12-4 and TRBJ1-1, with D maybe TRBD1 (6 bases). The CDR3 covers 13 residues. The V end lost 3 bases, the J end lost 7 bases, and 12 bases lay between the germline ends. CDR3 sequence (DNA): TGTGCCAGCAGTTTTTTAATACAGGGTGAAGCTTTCTTT. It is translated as CASSFLIQGEAFF.

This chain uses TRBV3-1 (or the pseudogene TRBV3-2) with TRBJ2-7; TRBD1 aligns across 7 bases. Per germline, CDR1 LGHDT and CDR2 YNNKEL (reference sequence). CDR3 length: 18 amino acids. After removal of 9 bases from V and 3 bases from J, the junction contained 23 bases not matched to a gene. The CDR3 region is CARKLPGQLRPFHYEQYF. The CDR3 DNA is TGTGCCAGGAAGTTGCCGGGACAGTTAAGGCCTTTCCACTACGAGCAGTACTTC.

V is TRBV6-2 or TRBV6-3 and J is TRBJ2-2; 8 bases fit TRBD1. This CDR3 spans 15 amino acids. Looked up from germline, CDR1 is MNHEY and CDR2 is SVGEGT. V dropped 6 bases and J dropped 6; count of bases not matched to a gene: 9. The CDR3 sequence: CASSPGQGRPGELFF. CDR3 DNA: TGTGCCAGCAGCCCCGGACAGGGTAGGCCCGGGGAGCTGTTTTTT.

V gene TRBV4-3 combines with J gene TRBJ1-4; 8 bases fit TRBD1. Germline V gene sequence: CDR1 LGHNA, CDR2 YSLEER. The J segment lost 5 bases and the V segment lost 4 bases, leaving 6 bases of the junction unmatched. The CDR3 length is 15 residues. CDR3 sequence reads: CASSPGTGLNEKLFF. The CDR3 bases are TGCGCCAGCAGCCCCGGGACAGGTCTGAATGAAAAACTGTTTTTT.

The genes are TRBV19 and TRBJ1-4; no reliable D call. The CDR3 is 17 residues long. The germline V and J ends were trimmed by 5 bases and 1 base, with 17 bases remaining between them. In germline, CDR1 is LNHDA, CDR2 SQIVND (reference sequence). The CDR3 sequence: CASSSRHRSKTNEKLFF. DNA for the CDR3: TGTGCCAGTAGTTCAAGACACCGATCTAAAACTAATGAAAAACTGTTTTTT.

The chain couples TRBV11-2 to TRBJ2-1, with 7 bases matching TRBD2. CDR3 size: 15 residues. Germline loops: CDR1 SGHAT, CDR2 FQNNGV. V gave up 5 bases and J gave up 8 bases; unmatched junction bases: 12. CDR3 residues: CASSPGPGGGYEQFF. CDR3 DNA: TGTGCCAGCAGCCCGGGTCCGGGAGGCGGCTATGAGCAGTTCTTC.

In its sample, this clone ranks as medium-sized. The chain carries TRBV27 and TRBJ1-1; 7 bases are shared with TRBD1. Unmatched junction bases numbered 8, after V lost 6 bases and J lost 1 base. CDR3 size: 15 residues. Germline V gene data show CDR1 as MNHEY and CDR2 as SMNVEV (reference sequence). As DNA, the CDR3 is TGTGCCAGCAGCCCCACCTGGACAGGGAACACTGAAGCTTTCTTT. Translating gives CASSPTWTGNTEAFF.

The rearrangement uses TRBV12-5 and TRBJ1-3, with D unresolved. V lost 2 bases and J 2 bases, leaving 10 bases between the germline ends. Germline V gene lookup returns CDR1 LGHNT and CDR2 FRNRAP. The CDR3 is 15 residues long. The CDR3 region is CASGLTVDAGNTIYF. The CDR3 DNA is TGTGCTAGTGGTTTGACAGTTGACGCTGGAAACACCATATATTTT.

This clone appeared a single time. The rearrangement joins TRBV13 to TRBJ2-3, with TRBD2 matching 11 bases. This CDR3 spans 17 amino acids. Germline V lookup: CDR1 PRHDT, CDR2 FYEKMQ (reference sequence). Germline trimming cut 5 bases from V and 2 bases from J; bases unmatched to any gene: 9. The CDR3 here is CASSRQLAGAATDTQYF. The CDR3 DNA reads TGTGCCAGCAGCAGACAACTAGCGGGAGCCGCCACAGATACGCAGTATTTT.

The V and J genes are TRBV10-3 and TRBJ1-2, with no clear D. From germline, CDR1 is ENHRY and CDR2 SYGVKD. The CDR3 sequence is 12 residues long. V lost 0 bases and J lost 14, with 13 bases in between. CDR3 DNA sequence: TGTGCCATCAGTGAGTCGGGCAGGCCGCCTACCTTC. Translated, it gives CAISESGRPPTF.

CDR3 bases: TGTGCCAGCAGCCCCCTACAGGGGAATAATTCACCCCTCCACTTT. Protein sequence: CASSPLQGNNSPLHF. This sequence joins TRBV7-2 and TRBJ1-6; 7 nucleotides line up with TRBD1. The germline V gene encodes CDR1 SGHTA and CDR2 FQGNSA. This CDR3 is built from 15 residues. Unmatched junction bases numbered 6, after V lost 5 bases and J lost 5 bases.

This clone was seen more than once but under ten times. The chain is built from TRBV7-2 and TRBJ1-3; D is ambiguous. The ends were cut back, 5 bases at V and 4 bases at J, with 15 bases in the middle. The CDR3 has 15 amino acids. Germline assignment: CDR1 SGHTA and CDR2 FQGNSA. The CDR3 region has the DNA TGTGCCAGCAGCCCCGGGGTCGGACGGGGAAACACCATATATTTT. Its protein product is CASSPGVGRGNTIYF.

CDR3 nucleotides: TGTGCCAGCAGCTTAAACAGGGGTCCCTACGAGCAGTACTTC. Protein sequence: CASSLNRGPYEQYF. The rearrangement joins TRBV7-3 to TRBJ2-7, with TRBD1 matching 7 bases. Trimming at V came to 1 base and at J to 2 bases, leaving 2 bases not matched to a gene. The CDR3 length is 14 residues. CDR1 and CDR2 from the germline V gene are SGHTA and FQGTGA.

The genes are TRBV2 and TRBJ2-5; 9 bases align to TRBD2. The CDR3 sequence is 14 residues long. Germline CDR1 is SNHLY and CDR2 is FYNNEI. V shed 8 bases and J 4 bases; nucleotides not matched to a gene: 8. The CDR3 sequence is CASAGGRALETQYF. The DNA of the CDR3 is TGTGCCAGCGCGGGCGGGAGGGCTTTAGAGACCCAGTACTTC. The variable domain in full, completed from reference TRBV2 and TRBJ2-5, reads EPEVTQTPSHQVTQMGQEVILRCVPISNHLYFYWYRQILGQKVEFLVSFYNNEISEKSEIFDDQFSVERPDGSNFTLKIRSTKLEDSAMYFCASAGGRALETQYFGPGTRLLVL.

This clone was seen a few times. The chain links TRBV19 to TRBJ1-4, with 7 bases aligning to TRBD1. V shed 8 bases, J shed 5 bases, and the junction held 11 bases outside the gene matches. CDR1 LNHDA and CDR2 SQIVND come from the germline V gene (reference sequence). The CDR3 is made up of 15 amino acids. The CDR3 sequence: CASHKNRDRNEKLFF. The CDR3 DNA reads TGTGCCAGTCATAAAAACCGGGACAGAAATGAAAAACTGTTTTTT.

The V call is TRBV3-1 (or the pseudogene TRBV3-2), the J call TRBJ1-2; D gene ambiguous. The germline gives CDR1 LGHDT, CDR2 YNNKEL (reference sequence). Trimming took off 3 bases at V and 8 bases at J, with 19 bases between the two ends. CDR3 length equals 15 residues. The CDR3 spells CASSQEDTAPMGYTF. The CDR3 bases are TGTGCCAGCAGCCAGGAAGACACCGCTCCTATGGGCTACACCTTC.

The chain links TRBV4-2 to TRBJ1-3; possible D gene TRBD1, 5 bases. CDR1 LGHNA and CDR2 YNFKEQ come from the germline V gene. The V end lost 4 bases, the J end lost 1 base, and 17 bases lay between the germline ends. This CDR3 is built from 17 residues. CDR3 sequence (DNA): TGTGCCAGCAGCCTTGGGGGGTGGGGAGGTTCTGGAAACACCATATATTTT. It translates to CASSLGGWGGSGNTIYF.

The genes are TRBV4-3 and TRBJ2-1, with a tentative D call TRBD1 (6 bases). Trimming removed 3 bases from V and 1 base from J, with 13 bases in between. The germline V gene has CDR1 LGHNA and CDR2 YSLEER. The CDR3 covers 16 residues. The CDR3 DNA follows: TGCGCCAGCAGCCAGGGGGCTCGGAGTTCCTACAATGAGCAGTTCTTC. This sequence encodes CASSQGARSSYNEQFF.

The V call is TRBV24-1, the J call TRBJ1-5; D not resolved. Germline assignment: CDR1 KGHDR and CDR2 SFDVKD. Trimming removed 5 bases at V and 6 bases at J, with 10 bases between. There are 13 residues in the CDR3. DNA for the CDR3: TGTGCCACCAGTGCGCTCGAGGGTCAGCCCCAGCATTTT. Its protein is CATSALEGQPQHF.